This TCR beta chain was obtained from a study of blood T cell repertoires in COVID-19. The Seattle patients joined while their infection was active and were tracked longitudinally afterward. In the original processing: Amplification of reference gene primers provided the estimated nucleated cell counts. Using immunoSEQ multiplex PCR, the repertoire was profiled, and TCRdb retains in-frame clones only, with some absent. The V and J calls and the clone size are those of that table, but D and trimming were determined from the DNA. The table records about 310,000 clones, 85% to 90% of them present only once. Germline V gene lookup returns CDR1 LNHNV and CDR2 YYDKDF (reference sequence). CDR3 length: 18 residues. Trimming cost V 5 bases and J 3 bases; bases outside gene matches: 15.

Sequencing input: peripheral blood. The chain carries TRBV15 and TRBJ1-4; 7 nucleotides agree with TRBD1. The sequence derives from a woman aged 25 to 39 with COVID-19, enrolled during active disease. The CDR3 reads CATSPGSRDRGANEKLFF. As DNA, the CDR3 is TGTGCCACCAGCCCGGGCAGCAGGGACAGAGGCGCTAATGAAAAACTGTTTTTT.